This TCR beta chain was sequenced in a study of radiotherapy plus CTLA-4 blockade in lung cancer. Overall study context: Overall, 18% of patients showed an objective response, while over 25% attained disease control.

TCRdb's copy holds only in-frame clones and misses some; the assay was immunoSEQ multiplex PCR. This table holds 81,000 or so clones, 70% to 85% found once. Germline CDR1 MNHEY, CDR2 SVGAGI. V trimming: 7 bases; J trimming: 0 bases; junction bases outside the gene matches: 3. This CDR3 comprises 14 residues. This clone came up once. Alongside CTLA-4 blockade with ipilimumab, patients with chemo-refractory metastatic non-small-cell lung cancer received focal radiation. The material sequenced was peripheral blood, taken from a patient treated with radiotherapy plus ipilimumab. The receptor was derived from a human donor with non-small cell lung cancer who had stable disease on radiotherapy plus ipilimumab. The V gene is TRBV6-5, the J gene TRBJ1-1; 9 nucleotides line up with TRBD1. The CDR3 sequence is CASNRDRVNTEAFF. Written as DNA, the CDR3 is TGTGCCAGCAACCGGGACAGGGTGAACACTGAAGCTTTCTTT.